The rows below give T cell receptor beta chains drawn from one sample of a study of T cells in Graves' hyperthyroidism and ophthalmopathy. TCRdb itself ran the multiplex PCR reads through MiXCR, one entry per CDR3 protein. There are fewer than 500,000 distinct CDR3 sequences in the sample; about 14% occur only once, and around 20% lies in the top ten. Sequences were obtained from blood. The receptors derive from a woman in her thirties with Graves' ophthalmopathy. CDR3s include the opening cysteine and the closing phenylalanine or tryptophan. Each record gives: J gene, clone size, D gene, V gene, CDR3 protein, CDR3 DNA. D genes are given only for firm matches. Rows give clone size only sometimes, using once, few, many, or a class for an expanded clone.

TRBJ2-3 | many | TRBD2 | TRBV20-1 | CSAARLAGGQADTQYF | TGCAGTGCTGCACGCCTAGCGGGGGGGCAGGCAGATACGCAGTATTTT
TRBJ2-1 | many | TRBD2 | TRBV5-1 | CASSTGTSGGYSYNEQFF | TGCGCCAGCAGCACCGGGACTAGCGGGGGTTACTCCTACAATGAGCAGTTCTTC
TRBJ1-2 | many | . | TRBV12-3/TRBV12-4 | CASSPLGAEGYTF | TGTGCCAGCAGCCCCCTGGGGGCGGAAGGCTACACCTTC
TRBJ2-5 | . | . | TRBV20-1 | CSARVPHSSGGTQYF | TGCAGTGCTAGAGTCCCCCACAGCTCCGGGGGGACCCAGTACTTC
TRBJ2-1 | many | . | TRBV7-2 | CASSRDQLGEQFF | TGTGCCAGCAGCAGGGACCAACTAGGTGAGCAGTTCTTC
TRBJ1-2 | . | TRBD1 | TRBV19 | CASQQGPYGYTF | TGTGCCAGTCAACAGGGGCCCTATGGCTACACCTTC
TRBJ1-6 | many | TRBD1 | TRBV20-1 | CSAREQGADNSPLHF | TGCAGTGCTAGAGAACAGGGGGCGGATAATTCACCCCTCCACTTT
TRBJ2-3 | few | . | TRBV29-1 | CSVRSGDTQYF | TGCAGCGTCCGCAGCGGGGATACGCAGTATTTT
TRBJ1-1 | many | . | TRBV3-1 | CASTPSGLLPEAFF | TGTGCCAGTACCCCTTCAGGGCTGCTTCCTGAAGCTTTCTTT
TRBJ1-5 | many | . | TRBV7-2 | CASSLGVAGRGRQPQHF | TGTGCCAGCAGCTTAGGTGTGGCAGGAAGGGGGAGACAGCCCCAGCATTTT
TRBJ1-4 | few | . | TRBV19 | CASSPGILQSEKLFF | TGTGCCAGTAGTCCCGGAATCCTTCAAAGTGAAAAACTGTTTTTT
TRBJ1-5 | . | . | TRBV28 | CASSLVVGDSNQPQHF | TGTGCCAGCAGTTTAGTGGTGGGGGATAGCAATCAGCCCCAGCATTTT
TRBJ1-1 | many | . | TRBV29-1 | CSVDDGPMNTEAFF | TGCAGCGTTGATGACGGCCCGATGAACACTGAAGCTTTCTTT